The rows below give T cell receptor beta chains drawn from one sample of a study of blood T cell repertoires in COVID-19. Sequencing was performed with immunoSEQ multiplex PCR; in TCRdb, only in-frame clones are kept and a portion is missing. The table includes 200,000 or so clones, less than 90% detected once. The sequenced sample consisted of PBMCs or T cells enriched from blood (not recorded which). Every receptor here comes from a woman under 40 who had recovered from COVID-19. Both conserved end residues are part of each CDR3. The order of the fields is clone size, CDR3 length, J gene, D gene, V gene, CDR3 DNA, CDR3 protein. The D gene is left open where the match is weak. Rows give clone size only sometimes, using once, few, many, or a class for an expanded clone.

-	12	TRBJ2-1	-	TRBV13	TGTGCCAGCAGCTTAGCGAGCAATGAGCAGTTCTTC	CASSLASNEQFF
-	15	TRBJ2-3	TRBD2	TRBV20-1	TGCAGTGCTAGTCAGGCTAGCGGGGTCCCAGATACGCAGTATTTT	CSASQASGVPDTQYF
-	14	TRBJ1-1	TRBD1	TRBV23-1	TGCGCCAGCTTGGAGGCAGGGGGTGAGACTGAAGCTTTCTTT	CASLEAGGETEAFF
-	14	TRBJ1-5	TRBD1	TRBV4-1	TGCGCCAGCAGCCCGGACAGGGGGTATCAGCCCCAGCATTTT	CASSPDRGYQPQHF
-	13	TRBJ2-5	-	TRBV11-2	TGTGCCAGCAGCTCAGGGTTCCAAGAGACCCAGTACTTC	CASSSGFQETQYF
-	15	TRBJ1-2	-	TRBV4-3	TGCGCCAGCAGCCAACCACAGGGCCGAGCGGATGGCTACACCTTC	CASSQPQGRADGYTF
-	13	TRBJ2-5	-	TRBV7-9	TGTGCCAGCAGCTCCGGGACTTGGGAGACCCAGTACTTC	CASSSGTWETQYF
-	18	TRBJ1-1	-	TRBV2	TGTGCCAGCAGTGAAGTGATCAGGTCCGAAGGGGGGGACACTGAAGCTTTCTTT	CASSEVIRSEGGDTEAFF
-	14	TRBJ2-7	-	TRBV6-2/TRBV6-3	TGTGCCAGCAGTAGGACTCTCGATCCCTACGAGCAGTACTTC	CASSRTLDPYEQYF
few	15	TRBJ2-3	TRBD1	TRBV5-4	TGTGCCAGCAGCTTTAAGGGACAGGGGACAGATACGCAGTATTTT	CASSFKGQGTDTQYF
-	14	TRBJ2-7	-	TRBV6-5	TGTGCCAGCAGTTACCTGGAGGGGCATTACGAGCAGTACTTC	CASSYLEGHYEQYF
-	15	TRBJ2-7	-	TRBV5-1	TGCGCCAGCAGCCCGTGGGGGGAGAAATCCTACGAGCAGTACTTC	CASSPWGEKSYEQYF
-	15	TRBJ2-3	TRBD2	TRBV5-4	TGTGCCAGCACCCTTTCGGCGGGGGGGCCGGATACGCAGTATTTT	CASTLSAGGPDTQYF
-	14	TRBJ1-6	-	TRBV4-3	TGCGCCAGCAGCCAAGAGGCGGGCAATTCACCCCTCCACTTT	CASSQEAGNSPLHF
-	13	TRBJ2-5	TRBD2	TRBV12-3/TRBV12-4	TGTGCCAGCACGACTAGCGGGGGGGAGACCCAGTACTTC	CASTTSGGETQYF
-	15	TRBJ1-1	TRBD1	TRBV4-3	TGCGCCAGCAGCCACCCGGACAGGGAGAGGGGTGAAGCTTTCTTT	CASSHPDRERGEAFF
few	17	TRBJ2-1	TRBD2	TRBV10-3	TGTGCCACCGAAACCTTAGATAGCGGGGGGGTATACAATGAGCAGTTCTTC	CATETLDSGGVYNEQFF
-	14	TRBJ1-2	TRBD1	TRBV5-4	TGTGCCAGCAGCTATGGGACAGAGGGGTATGGCTACACCTTC	CASSYGTEGYGYTF
-	15	TRBJ2-5	TRBD1	TRBV19	TGTGCCAGTAGTAGGGGACAGGGGGGCCAAGAGACCCAGTACTTC	CASSRGQGGQETQYF
-	16	TRBJ2-2	TRBD1	TRBV18	TGTGCCAGCTCACCAACAGGGGGCGCAAACACCGGGGAGCTGTTTTTT	CASSPTGGANTGELFF
-	16	TRBJ2-3	-	TRBV9	TGTGCCAGCAGCGTAGATAGTGGAGGGAGAGGGGATACGCAGTATTTT	CASSVDSGGRGDTQYF
-	15	TRBJ2-5	TRBD1	TRBV4-3	TGCGCCAGCAGCGGACAGGGTCGGCTTTGGGAGACCCAGTACTTC	CASSGQGRLWETQYF
-	16	TRBJ1-2	TRBD1	TRBV15	TGTGCCACCAGCAGCGACCGGGACAGGGATAACTATGGCTACACCTTC	CATSSDRDRDNYGYTF
-	13	TRBJ1-2	TRBD1	TRBV7-9	TGTGCCAGCAGCACCGGACAGGCCTACGGCTACACCTTC	CASSTGQAYGYTF